These T cell receptor beta chains were read from a single sample in a study of T cell responses to AZD1222 COVID-19 vaccine. Sequencing used immunoSEQ multiplex PCR; TCRdb keeps in-frame clones, though not all of them. The top ten hold 6.8% of the sample, which has 30,000 to 35,000 clones, around 88% seen once. The sequencing used peripheral blood, collected on day 0 of AZD1222 vaccination. The receptors stem from an adult in good health. The CDR3 runs from the conserved cysteine through the conserved F or W. The order of the fields is D gene, V gene, CDR3 length, clone size, J gene, CDR3 DNA, CDR3 protein. A D gene is named only where the DNA matches it firmly. Not all rows give a size; the values are once, few, many and, for expanded clones, a class.

-	TRBV7-3	13	few	TRBJ1-1	TGTGCCAGCAGCTTCGGACGGGACACTGAAGCTTTCTTT	CASSFGRDTEAFF
-	TRBV18	11	-	TRBJ2-5	TGTGCCAGCTCAGGGGTTGAGACCCAGTACTTC	CASSGVETQYF
-	TRBV5-6	15	once	TRBJ1-2	TGTGCCAGCAACCCAGGGGTGGGGTCGTACTATGGCTACACCTTC	CASNPGVGSYYGYTF
TRBD1	TRBV27	14	-	TRBJ1-6	TGTGCCAGCAGCCGAGGACAGGGAGGTTCACCCCTCCACTTT	CASSRGQGGSPLHF
-	TRBV12-3/TRBV12-4	13	-	TRBJ1-1	TGTGCCAGCAGTATAAAGTCTGTCACTGAAGCTTTCTTT	CASSIKSVTEAFF
-	TRBV19	14	-	TRBJ1-2	TGTGCCAGTCGACCCTCAGGGGTTATCTATGGCTACACCTTC	CASRPSGVIYGYTF
-	TRBV7-9	11	-	TRBJ1-2	TGTGCCAGCAGACAGGACGAATCTAACACCTTC	CASRQDESNTF
TRBD2	TRBV5-1	16	-	TRBJ2-5	TGCGCCAGCAGCCCCGGACTAGCGGGAGGGCCGGAGACCCAGTACTTC	CASSPGLAGGPETQYF
TRBD2	TRBV28	17	-	TRBJ2-7	TGTGCCAGCAGCTCCCTACAGGTTGTGGGCGGGAGGGGTGAGCAGTACTTC	CASSSLQVVGGRGEQYF
-	TRBV4-1	15	-	TRBJ1-2	TGCGCCAGCAGCCAAGATGAGGCAGGGCACTATGGCTACACCTTC	CASSQDEAGHYGYTF
TRBD1	TRBV6-5	13	-	TRBJ1-2	TGTGCCAGCAAGGACAGGGCGTACTATGGCTACACCTTC	CASKDRAYYGYTF
-	TRBV20-1	11	-	TRBJ2-7	TGCAGTGCCGGGAGTAGGTACGAGCAGTACTTC	CSAGSRYEQYF
-	TRBV5-4	13	-	TRBJ1-2	TGTGCCAGCAGCTTAAAGGGCGACTATGGCTACACCTTC	CASSLKGDYGYTF
TRBD2	TRBV5-1	15	-	TRBJ2-1	TGCGCCAGCAGCACTAGCGGGAGATCCTACAATGAGCAGTTCTTC	CASSTSGRSYNEQFF
-	TRBV19	13	-	TRBJ1-2	TGTGCCACCCGGGACACACCAAACTATGGCTACACCTTC	CATRDTPNYGYTF
-	TRBV11-2	16	-	TRBJ2-2	TGTGCCAGCAGCTTAGGCACTATTTTCTCGGGCGGGGAGCTGTTTTTT	CASSLGTIFSGGELFF
-	TRBV6-1	16	-	TRBJ1-6	TGTGCCAGCAGTGAACCGACGACAGTCGGGATTTCACCCCTCCACTTT	CASSEPTTVGISPLHF
-	TRBV19	15	once	TRBJ1-5	TGTGCCAGTAGTATCTTACCGGGACCGAATCAGCCCCAGCATTTT	CASSILPGPNQPQHF
-	TRBV11-2	15	-	TRBJ1-1	TGTGCCAGCAGCTCAACCGGGGGCGCGATCTCTGAAGCTTTCTTT	CASSSTGGAISEAFF
-	TRBV5-8	16	-	TRBJ2-3	TGTGCCAGCAGCTTAAGTACTAGCATTGGAGCGGATACGCAGTATTTT	CASSLSTSIGADTQYF
TRBD1	TRBV28	13	-	TRBJ2-7	TGTGCCAGCAGTTGGGACAGGTACTACGAGCAGTACTTC	CASSWDRYYEQYF
-	TRBV5-1	14	-	TRBJ1-1	TGCGCCAGCAGCTCCTGGGCCGGGAACACTGAAGCTTTCTTT	CASSSWAGNTEAFF
-	TRBV6-2/TRBV6-3	13	-	TRBJ1-2	TGTGCCAGCAGTTACGACAGGTACTATGGCTACACCTTC	CASSYDRYYGYTF
-	TRBV6-2/TRBV6-3	15	-	TRBJ1-1	TGTGCCAGCAGTTACCGGACGGGGGCCACAACTGAAGCTTTCTTT	CASSYRTGATTEAFF
-	TRBV29-1	12	-	TRBJ1-2	TGCAGCGTTGGCGGGGGTCCCTATGGCTACACCTTC	CSVGGGPYGYTF
-	TRBV28	17	-	TRBJ2-5	TGTGCCAGCAGTCCGGTCAGGGGACGTCCATCTCAAGAGACCCAGTACTTC	CASSPVRGRPSQETQYF
TRBD1	TRBV18	17	-	TRBJ1-2	TGTGCCAGCTCCCCGGACAGGGGCTCAGTCGTAGCCTATGGCTACACCTTC	CASSPDRGSVVAYGYTF
TRBD1	TRBV11-2	16	-	TRBJ1-2	TGTGCCAGCAGCTTAGCATTGGGGACAGCAGTCTATGGCTACACCTTC	CASSLALGTAVYGYTF
-	TRBV27	12	-	TRBJ2-2	TGTGCCAGCAGTCCTTACATCGGGGAGCTGTTTTTT	CASSPYIGELFF
TRBD2	TRBV30	17	-	TRBJ2-3	TGTGCCTGGAGTCCGTCCTTACTAGCGGGGCTCACAGATACGCAGTATTTT	CAWSPSLLAGLTDTQYF
TRBD2	TRBV6-6	17	-	TRBJ2-3	TGTGCCAGCAGTCTAACCTGGACTAGTATAAGCACAGATACGCAGTATTTT	CASSLTWTSISTDTQYF
-	TRBV28	14	-	TRBJ1-4	TGTGCCAGCAGCATGGGGCAGAATAATGAAAAACTGTTTTTT	CASSMGQNNEKLFF
TRBD1	TRBV19	16	-	TRBJ1-1	TGTGCCAGTAGTATAGGGACAGGAACAATGGACACTGAAGCTTTCTTT	CASSIGTGTMDTEAFF
-	TRBV5-1	11	-	TRBJ1-2	TGCGCCAGCAGTGGGGCCTATGGCTACACCTTC	CASSGAYGYTF
TRBD2	TRBV2	16	-	TRBJ2-1	TGTGCCAGCTTAGGCCGACTAGCGGACAACTACAATGAGCAGTTCTTC	CASLGRLADNYNEQFF
TRBD1	TRBV19	13	once	TRBJ1-4	TGTGCCAGCAGACAGGGGACTAATGAAAAACTGTTTTTT	CASRQGTNEKLFF
-	TRBV19	14	-	TRBJ2-2	TGTGCCAGTAGTATTAGAGTGAACACCGGGGAGCTGTTTTTT	CASSIRVNTGELFF
-	TRBV3-1/TRBV3-2	13	-	TRBJ1-5	TGTGCCAGCAGCCAAGTCGTCAATCAGCCCCAGCATTTT	CASSQVVNQPQHF
TRBD1	TRBV6-5	15	-	TRBJ2-5	TGTGCCAGCAGTCAACAGGGACAGAGGTCGGAGACCCAGTACTTC	CASSQQGQRSETQYF
-	TRBV4-2	15	-	TRBJ2-2	TGTGCCAGCAGCCAAGATTTAGGGGTTGGCGGGGAGCTGTTTTTT	CASSQDLGVGGELFF
TRBD1	TRBV3-1/TRBV3-2	16	-	TRBJ1-2	TGTGCCAGCAGCCAAGAACGGACAGGGAGCCTCTATGGCTACACCTTC	CASSQERTGSLYGYTF
-	TRBV11-2	17	-	TRBJ1-3	TGTGCCAGCAGCATGGTTCTCGGAGACGGTAATCGAAACACCATATATTTT	CASSMVLGDGNRNTIYF
TRBD1	TRBV5-1	14	-	TRBJ2-3	TGCGCCAGCAGATACAGGGGCCTTGGGGATACGCAGTATTTT	CASRYRGLGDTQYF
-	TRBV14	15	-	TRBJ1-2	TGTGCCAGCAGTCGCCTTGGGGATGTGGGTCATGGCTACACCTTC	CASSRLGDVGHGYTF
TRBD1	TRBV7-9	14	-	TRBJ1-2	TGTGCCAGCAGCCGACAGGGGTTGGACTATGGCTACACCTTC	CASSRQGLDYGYTF